The entry below describes one T cell receptor (beta chain). Losses at the gene ends were 3 bases for V and 8 bases for J; bases not matched to a gene: 7. The CDR3 is 14 amino acids. From germline, CDR1 is GTSNPN and CDR2 SVGIG (reference sequence). TCRdb re-analysed the PCR reads in MiXCR, keeping a single row per CDR3 protein. Of about 21,000 distinct CDR3 sequences in the sample, approximately 57% were seen once. This sample was included in a study of vaccination and CD4 T cells after COVID-19. Overall study context: Convalescent individuals exhibited SARS-CoV-2 positivity on nasal swab PCR, with fewer than ten mild and one severe presentation. Post-vaccine specimens were obtained a median around 79 days after dose two (range 14 to 241).

The chain is built from TRBV30 and TRBJ1-6; 7 bases agree with TRBD1. This clonotype was sampled from a human donor who had recovered from COVID-19. The sequencing used CD4+ T cells from blood, collected before SARS-CoV-2 vaccination. CDR3 residues: CAWRVTGLYSPLHF. CDR3 DNA: TGTGCCTGGAGGGTGACAGGGTTATATTCACCCCTCCACTTT.